This T cell receptor (beta chain) appears in the sequencing data of a study of T cells expressing NK-cell markers. Study-wide background: Sorted CD3+CD56+NKG2C+, CD3+CD56+NKG2C- and CD3+CD56-NKG2C+ T-cell subsets were beta-chain profiled. There were seven HCMV-seropositive donors and one seronegative donor among the eight sequenced.

The CDR3 spans 18 residues. Germline-derived CDR1 and CDR2 are SGDLS and YYNGEE. Points on this clonotype: Its antigen is not known.

General study points: Certain NKG2C+ T cell clones were expanded, and their HCMV specificity remained unclear.

Production of TCR beta cDNA relied on 5'RACE template switching with UMIs. TCRdb reprocessed the 5' RACE reads and reports one entry per CDR3 protein, with no DNA. This sample's table reports around 260,000 distinct CDR3 sequences. This chain links TRBV9 with TRBJ2-7; the D gene TCRdb calls, TRBD2, cannot be checked with no DNA. This receptor was identified in a woman aged 18-70 years in good health. Source material: blood T cells: a sorted CD56 or NKG2C T cell subset, CD4+ or CD8+ T cells, or bulk PBMC T cells (not recorded which). The CDR3 loop reads CASSVGTSGRGAPYEQYF.